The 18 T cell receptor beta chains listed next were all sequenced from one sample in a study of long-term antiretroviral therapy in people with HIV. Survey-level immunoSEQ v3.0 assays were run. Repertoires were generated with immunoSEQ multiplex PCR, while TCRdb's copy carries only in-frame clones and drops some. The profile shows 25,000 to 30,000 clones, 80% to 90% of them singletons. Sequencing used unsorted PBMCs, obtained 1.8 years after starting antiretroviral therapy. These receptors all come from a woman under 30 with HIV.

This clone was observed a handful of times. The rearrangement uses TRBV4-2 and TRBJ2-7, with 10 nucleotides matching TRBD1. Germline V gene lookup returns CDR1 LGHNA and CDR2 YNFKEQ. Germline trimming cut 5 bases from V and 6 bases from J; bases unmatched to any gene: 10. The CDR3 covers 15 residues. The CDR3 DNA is TGTGCCAGCAGCATAGGTGTGACAGGGGGCGCCGAGCAGTACTTC. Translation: CASSIGVTGGAEQYF.

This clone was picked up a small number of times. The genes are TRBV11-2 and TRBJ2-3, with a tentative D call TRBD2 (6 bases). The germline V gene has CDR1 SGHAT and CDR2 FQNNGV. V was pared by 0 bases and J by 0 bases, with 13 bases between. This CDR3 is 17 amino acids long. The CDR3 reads CASSLEWDSGSTDTQYF. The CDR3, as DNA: TGTGCCAGCAGCTTAGAGTGGGATAGCGGCAGCACAGATACGCAGTATTTT.

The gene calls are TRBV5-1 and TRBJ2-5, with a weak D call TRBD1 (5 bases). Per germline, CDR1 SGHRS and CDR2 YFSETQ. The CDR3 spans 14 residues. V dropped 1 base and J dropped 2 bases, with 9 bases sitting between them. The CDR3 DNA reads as TGCGCCAGCAGCTTGCAGGGTTCTCAAGAGACCCAGTACTTC. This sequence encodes CASSLQGSQETQYF.

The CDR3 DNA reads TGCGCCAGCAGTAATTCCATGTCGGGAATAGTAGTTTCCGAGCAGTACTTC. The encoded protein is CASSNSMSGIVVSEQYF. The chain uses TRBV10-2 and TRBJ2-7; TRBD2 is a possible D gene (5 bases). The length of the CDR3 is 17 residues. CDR1 is WSHSY, CDR2 SAAADI, per germline. The V end was cut by 5 bases, the J end by 6 bases, with 26 bases between.

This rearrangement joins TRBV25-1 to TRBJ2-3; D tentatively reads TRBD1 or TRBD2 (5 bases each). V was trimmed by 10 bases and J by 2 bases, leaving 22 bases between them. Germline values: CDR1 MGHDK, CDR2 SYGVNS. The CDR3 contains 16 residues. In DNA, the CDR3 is TGTGCCACCCGGGGCCCCCGGGACGTTTACACAGATACGCAGTATTTT. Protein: CATRGPRDVYTDTQYF. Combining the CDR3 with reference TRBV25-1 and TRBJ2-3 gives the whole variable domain EADIYQTPRYLVIGTGKKITLECSQTMGHDKMYWYQQDPGMELHLIHYSYGVNSTEKGDLSSESTVSRIRTEHFPLTLESARPSHTSQYLCATRGPRDVYTDTQYFGPGTRLTVL.

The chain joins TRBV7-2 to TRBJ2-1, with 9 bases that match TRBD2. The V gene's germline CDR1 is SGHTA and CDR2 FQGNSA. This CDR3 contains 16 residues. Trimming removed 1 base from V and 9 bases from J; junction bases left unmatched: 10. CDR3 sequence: CASSLEASGVGGEQFF. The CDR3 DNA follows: TGTGCCAGCAGCTTAGAAGCTAGCGGGGTGGGTGGTGAGCAGTTCTTC.

The CDR3 region is CASTPAPGPYEQYF. The DNA of the CDR3 is TGTGCCAGCACCCCCGCCCCAGGCCCCTACGAGCAGTACTTC. The chain couples TRBV5-4 to TRBJ2-5; D call uncertain. The tail of the sequence fits TRBJ2-7 better, so the J call may be wrong. The CDR3 length is 14 residues. From germline, CDR1 is SGHNT and CDR2 YYREEE (reference sequence).

The CDR3 loop is CASSQMNRGNQPQHF. The CDR3 bases are TGCGCCAGCAGCCAAATGAACAGGGGTAATCAGCCCCAGCATTTT. The gene calls are TRBV4-1 and TRBJ1-5; TRBD1 matches 7 bases. The CDR3 loop spans 15 amino acids. V was clipped by 2 bases and J by 4 bases; unmatched bases: 5. Germline V gives CDR1 MGHRA, CDR2 YSYEKL.

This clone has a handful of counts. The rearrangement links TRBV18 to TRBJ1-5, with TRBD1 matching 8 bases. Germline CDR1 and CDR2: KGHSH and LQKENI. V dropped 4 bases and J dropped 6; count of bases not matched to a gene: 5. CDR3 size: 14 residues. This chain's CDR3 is CASSQGQAGQPQHF. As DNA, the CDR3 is TGTGCCAGCTCACAGGGACAGGCGGGTCAGCCCCAGCATTTT.

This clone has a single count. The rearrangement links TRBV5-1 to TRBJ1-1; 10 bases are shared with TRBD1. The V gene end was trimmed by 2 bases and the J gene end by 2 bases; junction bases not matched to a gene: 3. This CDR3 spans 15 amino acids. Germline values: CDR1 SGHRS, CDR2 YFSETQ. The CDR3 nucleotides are TGCGCCAGCAGCTTTGGGACAGGGGCAAACACTGAAGCTTTCTTT. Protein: CASSFGTGANTEAFF.

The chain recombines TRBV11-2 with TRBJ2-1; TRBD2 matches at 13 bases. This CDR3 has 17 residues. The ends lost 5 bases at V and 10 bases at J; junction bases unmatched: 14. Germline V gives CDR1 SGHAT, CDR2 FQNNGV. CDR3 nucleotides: TGTGCCAGCAGCGACAGGCCCCCACTAGCGGGGGGGTACGAGCAGTTCTTC. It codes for CASSDRPPLAGGYEQFF. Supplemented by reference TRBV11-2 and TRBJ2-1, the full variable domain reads EAGVAQSPRYKIIEKRQSVAFWCNPISGHATLYWYQQILGQGPKLLIQFQNNGVVDDSQLPKDRFSAERLKGVDSTLKIQPAKLEDSAVYLCASSDRPPLAGGYEQFFGPGTRLTVL.

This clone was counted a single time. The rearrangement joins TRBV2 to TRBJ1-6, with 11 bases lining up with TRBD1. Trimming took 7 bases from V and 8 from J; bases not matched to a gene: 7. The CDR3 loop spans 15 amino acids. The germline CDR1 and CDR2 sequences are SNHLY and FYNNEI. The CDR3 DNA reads TGTGCCAGCATCCTCCGGGACAGGGGGTATTCACCCCTCCACTTT. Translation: CASILRDRGYSPLHF.

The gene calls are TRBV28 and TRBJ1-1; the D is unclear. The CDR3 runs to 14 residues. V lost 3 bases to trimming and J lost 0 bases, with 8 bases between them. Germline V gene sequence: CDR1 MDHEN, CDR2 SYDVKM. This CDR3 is CASSLRVMNTEAFF. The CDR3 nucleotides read TGTGCCAGCAGTTTGAGGGTAATGAACACTGAAGCTTTCTTT. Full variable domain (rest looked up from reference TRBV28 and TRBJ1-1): DVKVTQSSRYLVKRTGEKVFLECVQDMDHENMFWYRQDPGLGLRLIYFSYDVKMKEKGDIPEGYSVSREKKERFSLILESASTNQTSMYLCASSLRVMNTEAFFGQGTRLTVV.

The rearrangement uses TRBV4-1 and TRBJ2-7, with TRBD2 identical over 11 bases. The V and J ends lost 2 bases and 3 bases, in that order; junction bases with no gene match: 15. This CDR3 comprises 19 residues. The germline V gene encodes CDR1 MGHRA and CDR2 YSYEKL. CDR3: CASSQIRWDASGRFYEQYF. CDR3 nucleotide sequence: TGCGCCAGCAGCCAAATCCGGTGGGATGCTAGCGGGAGGTTCTACGAGCAGTACTTC.

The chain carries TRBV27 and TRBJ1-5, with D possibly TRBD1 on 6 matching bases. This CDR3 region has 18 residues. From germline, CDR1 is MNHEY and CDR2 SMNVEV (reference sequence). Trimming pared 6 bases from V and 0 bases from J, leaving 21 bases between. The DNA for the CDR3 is TGTGCCAGCAGGTCTCACTTCGGACAGTACGATAGCAATCAGCCCCAGCATTTT. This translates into CASRSHFGQYDSNQPQHF.

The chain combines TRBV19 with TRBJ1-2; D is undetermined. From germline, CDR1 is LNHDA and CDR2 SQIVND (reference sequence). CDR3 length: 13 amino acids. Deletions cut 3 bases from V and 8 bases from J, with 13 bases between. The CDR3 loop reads CASSIPERRGYTF. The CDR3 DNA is TGTGCCAGTAGTATCCCCGAAAGAAGAGGCTACACCTTC. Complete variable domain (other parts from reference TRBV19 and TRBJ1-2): DGGITQSPKYLFRKEGQNVTLSCEQNLNHDAMYWYRQDPGQGLRLIYYSQIVNDFQKGDIAEGYSVSREKKESFPLTVTSAQKNPTAFYLCASSIPERRGYTFGSGTRLTVV.

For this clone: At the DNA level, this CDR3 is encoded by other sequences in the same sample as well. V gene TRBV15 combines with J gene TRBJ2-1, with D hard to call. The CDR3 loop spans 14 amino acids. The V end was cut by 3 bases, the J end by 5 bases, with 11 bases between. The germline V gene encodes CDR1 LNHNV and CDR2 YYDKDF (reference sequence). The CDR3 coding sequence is TGTGCCACCAGCAGGCCGGGTTCCAACAATGAGCAGTTCTTC. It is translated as CATSRPGSNNEQFF.

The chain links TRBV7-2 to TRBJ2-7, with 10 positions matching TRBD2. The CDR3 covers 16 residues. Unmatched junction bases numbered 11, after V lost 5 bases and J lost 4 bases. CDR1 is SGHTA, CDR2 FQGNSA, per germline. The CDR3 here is CASSLAPGTSEYEQYF. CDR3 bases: TGTGCCAGCAGCCTCGCACCCGGGACTAGCGAGTACGAGCAGTACTTC.